Presented here are 10 T cell receptor beta chains from one specimen sequenced in a study of cytomegalovirus exposure and HLA in healthy donors. Profiled with immunoSEQ multiplex PCR; TCRdb holds only in-frame clones, not every one. In the table there are about 140,000 clones, about 87% of which are singletons. The sequenced material came from PBMCs. Receptor source: a man in his late teens or twenties in good health and CMV-seropositive.

CDR3 coding DNA: TGTGCCAGCAGCCAGACGGGACAGGGGCGGCAGCCCCAGCATTTT. Its protein product is CASSQTGQGRQPQHF. The chain is built from TRBV4-2 and TRBJ1-5, with 10 bases that match TRBD1. Germline CDR1 LGHNA, CDR2 YNFKEQ. V lost 3 bases to trimming and J lost 7 bases; unmatched junction nucleotides: 6. The CDR3 contains 15 residues.

This chain connects TRBV6-7 to TRBJ2-3; D gene uncertain. TRBV6-7 is an ORF, with its function uncertain. This CDR3 is 17 amino acids long. The ends were cut back, 0 bases at V and 3 bases at J, with 16 bases in the middle. CDR3 residues: CASSYSSPSDATDTQYF. In DNA form, the CDR3 reads TGTGCCAGCAGTTACTCGAGCCCTAGTGATGCAACAGATACGCAGTATTTT.

The V call is TRBV7-2, the J call TRBJ2-7; TRBD2 matches 13 bases. Looked up from germline, CDR1 is SGHTA and CDR2 is FQGNSA. Trimming at V came to 3 bases and at J to 4 bases, leaving 3 bases not matched to a gene. CDR3 size: 15 residues. The DNA for the CDR3 is TGTGCCAGCAGCTTTTGGACTAGCGGGAGTTACGAGCAGTACTTC. Protein sequence: CASSFWTSGSYEQYF.

This clone was observed a few times. CDR3 amino acids: CASSERQGGNTIYF. The CDR3 DNA reads as TGTGCCAGCAGTGAGCGACAGGGGGGAAACACCATATATTTT. The J gene is TRBJ1-3, the V gene TRBV6-1; 8 bases are a match to TRBD1. With V trimmed by 3 bases and J by 4 bases, 2 bases remained unmatched. The V gene's germline CDR1 is MNHNS and CDR2 SASEGT. The CDR3 consists of 14 residues.

The chain is built from TRBV5-6 and TRBJ2-5, with a tentative D call TRBD2 (6 bases). CDR1 is SGHDT and CDR2 is YYEEEE in the germline V gene. The CDR3 has 13 residues. The V gene lost 5 bases and the J gene lost 0 bases, with 8 bases spanning the gap. CDR3 in DNA: TGTGCCAGCAGTTCGGGGGACCAAGAGACCCAGTACTTC. Translating it yields CASSSGDQETQYF.

This chain uses TRBV19 with TRBJ1-5; a possible D gene is TRBD1 (5 bases). The CDR3 spans 15 residues. Per germline, CDR1 LNHDA and CDR2 SQIVND (reference sequence). Trimming left V 4 bases short and J 6 bases short, with 16 bases between. In DNA form, the CDR3 reads TGTGCCAGTAGTAGGACATACGGTTCTGGTCAGCCCCAGCATTTT. Its protein product is CASSRTYGSGQPQHF.

This chain links TRBV7-9 with TRBJ2-7; perhaps TRBD1 as D (6 bases). The V end lost 4 bases, the J end lost 6 bases, and 10 bases lay between the germline ends. The germline CDR1 and CDR2 sequences are SEHNR and FQNEAQ (reference sequence). The CDR3 is 12 amino acids. CDR3 sequence: CASSSTGFEQYF. CDR3 nucleotide sequence: TGTGCCAGCAGCTCTACAGGGTTCGAGCAGTACTTC.

The chain recombines TRBV11-3 with TRBJ2-7; D ambiguous. V was cut by 1 base and J by 2 bases, with 12 bases left in between. The CDR3 extends over 15 amino acids. Germline V gives CDR1 SGHNT, CDR2 YENEEA. The CDR3 nucleotides read TGTGCCAGCAGCTTAGGGGCCGCTACAACCTACGAGCAGTACTTC. It codes for CASSLGAATTYEQYF.

The chain employs TRBV9 and TRBJ2-5; TRBD2 matches at 8 bases. The CDR3 sequence is 13 residues long. CDR1 and CDR2 (germline): SGDLS, YYNGEE. The junction had 3 bases not matched to a gene; V was cut back by 4 bases and J by 4 bases. CDR3 in amino acids: CASSLSGTETQYF. The CDR3 DNA is TGTGCCAGCAGCCTTAGCGGGACAGAGACCCAGTACTTC.

The chain uses TRBV4-1 and TRBJ1-5, with D unresolved. V shed 0 bases and J shed 0 bases, with 15 bases lying between them. Germline-derived CDR1 and CDR2 are MGHRA and YSYEKL. The CDR3 totals 18 residues. The CDR3 region has the DNA TGCGCCAGCAGCCAAGATTCTAGCTCCTCTTATAGCAATCAGCCCCAGCATTTT. It codes for CASSQDSSSSYSNQPQHF.